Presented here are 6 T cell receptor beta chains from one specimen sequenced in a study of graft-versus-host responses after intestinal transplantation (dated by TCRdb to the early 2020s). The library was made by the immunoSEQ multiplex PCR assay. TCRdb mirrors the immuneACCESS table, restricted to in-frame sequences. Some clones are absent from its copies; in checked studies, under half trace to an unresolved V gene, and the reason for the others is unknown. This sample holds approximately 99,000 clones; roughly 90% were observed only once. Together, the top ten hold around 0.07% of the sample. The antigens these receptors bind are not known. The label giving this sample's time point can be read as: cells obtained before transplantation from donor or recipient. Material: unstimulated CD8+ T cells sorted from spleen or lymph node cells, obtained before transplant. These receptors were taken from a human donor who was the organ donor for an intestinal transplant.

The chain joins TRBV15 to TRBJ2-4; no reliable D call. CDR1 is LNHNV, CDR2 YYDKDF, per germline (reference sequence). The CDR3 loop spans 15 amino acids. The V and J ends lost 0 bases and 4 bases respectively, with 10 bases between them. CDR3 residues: CATSREQHSKNIQYF. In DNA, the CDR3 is TGTGCCACCAGCAGAGAACAGCATAGTAAAAACATTCAGTACTTC.

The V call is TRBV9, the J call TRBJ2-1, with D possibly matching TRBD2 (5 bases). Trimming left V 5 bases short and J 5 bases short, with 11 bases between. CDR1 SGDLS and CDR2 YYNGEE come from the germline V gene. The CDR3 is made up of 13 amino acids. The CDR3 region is CASRPPADNEQFF. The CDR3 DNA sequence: TGTGCCAGCAGACCCCCAGCGGACAATGAGCAGTTCTTC.

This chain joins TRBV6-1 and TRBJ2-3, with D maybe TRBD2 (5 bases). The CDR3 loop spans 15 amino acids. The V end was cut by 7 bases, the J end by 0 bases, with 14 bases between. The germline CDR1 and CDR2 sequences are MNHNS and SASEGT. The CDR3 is CASNWRAISTDTQYF. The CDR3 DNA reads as TGTGCCAGCAACTGGCGGGCCATTAGCACAGATACGCAGTATTTT.

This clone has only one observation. DNA of the CDR3: TGTGCCAGCAGCGTCAGCGGGGGGGCCCCAACAGATACGCAGTATTTT. It specifies CASSVSGGAPTDTQYF. This sequence joins TRBV9 and TRBJ2-3; the match to TRBD2 covers 10 bases. The CDR3 runs to 16 residues. V trimming: 2 bases; J trimming: 3 bases; junction bases outside the gene matches: 6. Germline V gene lookup returns CDR1 SGDLS and CDR2 YYNGEE.

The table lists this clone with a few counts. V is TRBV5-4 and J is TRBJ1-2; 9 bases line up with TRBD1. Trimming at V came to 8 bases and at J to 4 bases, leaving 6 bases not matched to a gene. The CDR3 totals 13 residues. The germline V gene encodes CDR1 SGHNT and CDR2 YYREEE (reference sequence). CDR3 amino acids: CASTGTGSYGYTF. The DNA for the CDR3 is TGTGCCAGTACCGGGACAGGGAGCTATGGCTACACCTTC.

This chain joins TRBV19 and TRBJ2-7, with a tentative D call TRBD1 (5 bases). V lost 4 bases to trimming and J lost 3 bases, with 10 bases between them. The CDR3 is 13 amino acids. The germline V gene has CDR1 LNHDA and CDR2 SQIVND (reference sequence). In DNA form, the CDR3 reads TGTGCCAGTAGTACACAGGTTAACTACGAGCAGTACTTC. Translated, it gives CASSTQVNYEQYF. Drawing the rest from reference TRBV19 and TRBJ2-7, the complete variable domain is DGGITQSPKYLFRKEGQNVTLSCEQNLNHDAMYWYRQDPGQGLRLIYYSQIVNDFQKGDIAEGYSVSREKKESFPLTVTSAQKNPTAFYLCASSTQVNYEQYFGPGTRLTVT.